A selection of T cell receptor beta chains follows, all from one sample in a study of T cells in Graves' hyperthyroidism and ophthalmopathy. TCRdb used MiXCR to reprocess the multiplex PCR reads, holding one entry per CDR3 protein. The data show fewer than 650,000 distinct CDR3 sequences, 11% to 15% seen once. Sequencing input: blood. These receptors came from a woman in her 30s with Graves' hyperthyroidism that later progressed to Graves' ophthalmopathy. Both conserved end residues are part of each CDR3. D genes are given only for firm matches. Clone size is given for some rows only: seen once, a few or many times, or a class if the clone is expanded.

many	TRBV5-1	-	TRBJ1-1	TGCGCCAGCAGCCGCCGGGACGGAGGTTTGAACACTGAAGCTTTCTTT	CASSRRDGGLNTEAFF
many	TRBV20-1	TRBD1	TRBJ2-7	TGCAGTGCTTCGGGACAGGGTCGCGAGCAGTACTTC	CSASGQGREQYF
many	TRBV6-2/TRBV6-3	-	TRBJ2-7	TGTGCCAGCAGTCGCTCCGGATCCGGCGAGCAGTACTTC	CASSRSGSGEQYF
many	TRBV10-3	-	TRBJ1-5	TGTGCCATCAAATCGGACGGCAATCAGCCCCAGCATTTT	CAIKSDGNQPQHF
many	TRBV29-1	TRBD1	TRBJ2-7	TGCAGCGTTGATACAGGGGATGGCTCCTACGAGCAGTACTTC	CSVDTGDGSYEQYF
many	TRBV7-2	-	TRBJ2-3	TGTGCCAGCAGCCAGGGGGGGGATACGCAGTATTTT	CASSQGGDTQYF
few	TRBV3-1	TRBD1	TRBJ1-2	TGTGCCAGCGGGACAGGAGTTAACTATGGCTACACCTTC	CASGTGVNYGYTF
-	TRBV19	TRBD2	TRBJ2-1	TGTGCCAGCCGCTCCGGGACTAGAGAGGGTGAGCAGTTCTTC	CASRSGTREGEQFF
many	TRBV20-1	TRBD2	TRBJ2-7	TGCAGTGCTAGAGCTCCCGGGACTAGCTACTACGAGCAGTACTTC	CSARAPGTSYYEQYF
many	TRBV19	-	TRBJ1-1	TGTGCCAGTAGGGAGGGACCGGCCTTGGGCCTGAACACTGAAGCTTTCTTT	CASREGPALGLNTEAFF
-	TRBV3-1	TRBD1	TRBJ1-6	TGTGCCAGCAGCCACGGGACAGGGGGGGGAAATTCACCCCTCCACTTT	CASSHGTGGGNSPLHF
-	TRBV20-1	TRBD2	TRBJ2-1	TGCAGTGCAAGGACTAGCGGGAGGGCCGCCAATGAGCAGTTCTTC	CSARTSGRAANEQFF
-	TRBV5-4	TRBD1	TRBJ1-6	TGTGCCAGCAGCTTGGACAGGGGGGTTTCACCCCTCCACTTT	CASSLDRGVSPLHF
many	TRBV20-1	-	TRBJ2-2	TGCAGTGCTAGTAACAGGAACACCGGGGAGCTGTTTTTT	CSASNRNTGELFF
-	TRBV28	TRBD2	TRBJ2-2	TGTGCCAGCAATGGGCGGGAGATGGTGAACGGGGAGCTGTTTTTT	CASNGREMVNGELFF
few	TRBV30	-	TRBJ1-5	TGTGCCTGGAGTTCCCTAGATAGCAATCAGCCCCAGCATTTT	CAWSSLDSNQPQHF
many	TRBV7-3	-	TRBJ2-1	TGTGCCAGCAGCCCTCTCAATGGTGGGGATGAGCAGTTCTTC	CASSPLNGGDEQFF
many	TRBV27	TRBD2	TRBJ2-1	TGTGCCAGCAGTCCCTTAGCGGGAGATGAGCAGTTCTTC	CASSPLAGDEQFF
few	TRBV28	-	TRBJ1-5	TGTGCCAGCAGTTTATGCGTCCGGTATAGCAATCAGCCCCAGCATTTT	CASSLCVRYSNQPQHF
-	TRBV2	-	TRBJ2-3	TGTGCTAGCAGTGACGAGTCAGGTTCTGATACGCAGTATTTT	CASSDESGSDTQYF
many	TRBV7-2	-	TRBJ2-7	TGTGCCAGCAGTAGGGCCAACTCGGACTACGAGCAGTACTTC	CASSRANSDYEQYF
many	TRBV3-1	TRBD2	TRBJ2-4	TGTGCCAGCAGCCTGGGACTAGCGGGTCCTATTCAGTACTTC	CASSLGLAGPIQYF
-	TRBV4-1	-	TRBJ2-7	TGCGCCAGCAGCCAAGACAGGGTGATTTACGGGAACGAGCAGTACTTC	CASSQDRVIYGNEQYF
many	TRBV24-1	TRBD1	TRBJ2-7	TGTGCCACCAGTGATACAGGGGCGGTCCACGAGCAGTACTTC	CATSDTGAVHEQYF
-	TRBV2	TRBD1	TRBJ2-5	TGTGCCAGCCGGGACAGCCACTTC	CASRDSHF
many	TRBV20-1	TRBD1	TRBJ1-2	TGCAGTGCTTGGGACAGGCGGGAGGCTTATGGCTACACCTTC	CSAWDRREAYGYTF
few	TRBV4-3	-	TRBJ1-4	TGCGCCAGCAGCCAAGATTCCGACAGAAGGAAAAAACTGTTTTTT	CASSQDSDRRKKLFF
few	TRBV5-6	-	TRBJ1-2	TGTGCCAGCAGCTTCTGGGGTTTAGAGTATGGCTACACCTTC	CASSFWGLEYGYTF
few	TRBV3-1	-	TRBJ1-5	TGTGCCAGCAGCCAAGATCAGGGATGGGGGCAGCCCCAGCATTTT	CASSQDQGWGQPQHF
-	TRBV28	-	TRBJ1-3	TGTGCCAGCCGTTTAAAGGCTATCATATATTTT	CASRLKAIIYF
many	TRBV28	-	TRBJ2-5	TGTGCCAGCAGTTTCACTGCGACAGGCCTTAGGAAGACCCAGTACTTC	CASSFTATGLRKTQYF
many	TRBV7-2	TRBD2	TRBJ2-3	TGTGCCAGCAGCTTAGCGGGGAGCGGGAACACAGATACGCAGTATTTT	CASSLAGSGNTDTQYF
-	TRBV6-2/TRBV6-3	TRBD1	TRBJ1-5	TGTGCCAGCAGTCCAGGGGGCGTGAATGAGCCCCAGCATTTT	CASSPGGVNEPQHF
many	TRBV20-1	-	TRBJ2-5	TGCAGTGCTAGTCGGGGGAGCCCCCAAGAGACCCAGTACTTC	CSASRGSPQETQYF
-	TRBV3-1	TRBD1	TRBJ1-2	TGTGCCAGCAGCCAAGAAGACCCGGGACAGGGAACCAACTATGGCTACACCTTC	CASSQEDPGQGTNYGYTF
many	TRBV7-9	TRBD1	TRBJ2-6	TGTGCCAGCAGCTCGGGTTTACAGGGGGCAGTTCGGGCCAACGTCCTGACTTTC	CASSSGLQGAVRANVLTF
-	TRBV5-1	-	TRBJ2-7	TGCGCCAGCAGGGGTGTACGGGAAGAGCAGTACTTC	CASRGVREEQYF
many	TRBV19	TRBD1	TRBJ1-1	TGTGCCAGTATCAACAGGGGGAAGTTGGGTGAAGCTTTCTTT	CASINRGKLGEAFF
few	TRBV20-1	TRBD2	TRBJ2-4	TGCAGTGCTAGTAGCGCTAGCGGGAATAAAAACATTCAGTACTTC	CSASSASGNKNIQYF
-	TRBV11-3	-	TRBJ2-1	TGTGCCAGCAGCTTATCCCAGACGGTTCATAATGAGCAGTTCTTC	CASSLSQTVHNEQFF
many	TRBV7-9	-	TRBJ1-5	TGTGCCAGCAGCAGTTATAGCAATCAGCCCCAGCATTTT	CASSSYSNQPQHF
many	TRBV12-3/TRBV12-4	-	TRBJ1-5	TGTGCCAGTCGTGGCACACTCAATCAGCCCCAGCATTTT	CASRGTLNQPQHF
many	TRBV7-8	-	TRBJ2-2	TGTGCCAGCAGCCCTAAGACCCCGATGGGGACCGGGGAGCTGTTTTTT	CASSPKTPMGTGELFF